This entry is about one T cell receptor (beta chain). The target antigen is unknown. Assay: immunoSEQ multiplex PCR; the TCRdb copy retains only in-frame clones and omits some. The sample includes 46,000 or so clones, 75% to 80% of them seen just once. This sample stems from a study of OX40 agonist ivuxolimab in advanced cancers. Turning to the study itself: Melanoma, hepatocellular carcinoma, head and neck or renal cell cancer occurred in dose-escalation patients.

Losses at the gene ends were 2 bases for V and 7 bases for J; bases not matched to a gene: 9. Germline V gene sequence: CDR1 SGHNT, CDR2 YYREEE (reference sequence). The CDR3 runs 15 residues. Study-level points and caveats: More expanded clones were seen, on average, in CD8+ T cells than in CD4+. The authors also found low normalized T-cell clonal expansion in some nonresponders.

The chain couples TRBV5-4 to TRBJ2-3; 8 bases map to TRBD2. The material was CD4+ or CD8+ T cells sorted from blood, obtained in a trial of the OX40 agonist ivuxolimab. This clonotype was obtained from an adult with an advanced solid tumor such as melanoma, head and neck, liver or kidney cancer. Here the CDR3 DNA reads TGTGCCAGCAGCTTCACCGGGACTAGTCTAAATACGCAGTATTTT. It codes for CASSFTGTSLNTQYF. Full variable domain (rest looked up from reference TRBV5-4 and TRBJ2-3): ETGVTQSPTHLIKTRGQQVTLRCSSQSGHNTVSWYQQALGQGPQFIFQYYREEENGRGNFPPRFSGLQFPNYSSELNVNALELDDSALYLCASSFTGTSLNTQYFGPGTRLTVL.